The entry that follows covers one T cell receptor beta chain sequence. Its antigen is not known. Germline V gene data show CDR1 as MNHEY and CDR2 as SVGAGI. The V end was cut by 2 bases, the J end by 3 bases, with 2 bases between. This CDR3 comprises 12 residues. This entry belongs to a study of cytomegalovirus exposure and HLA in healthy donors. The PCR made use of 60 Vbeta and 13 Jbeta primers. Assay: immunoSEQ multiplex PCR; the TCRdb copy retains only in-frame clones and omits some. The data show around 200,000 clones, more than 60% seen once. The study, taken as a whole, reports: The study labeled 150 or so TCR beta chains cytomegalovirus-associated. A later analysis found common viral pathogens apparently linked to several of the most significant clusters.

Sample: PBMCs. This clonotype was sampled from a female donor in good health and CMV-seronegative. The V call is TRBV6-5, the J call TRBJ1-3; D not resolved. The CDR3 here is CASSYRGNTIYF. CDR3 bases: TGTGCCAGCAGTTACCGTGGAAACACCATATATTTT.